The 12 T cell receptor beta chains in this list originate from one sample, sequenced in a study of blood T cells in healthy people across ages. Combining a sample-barcoded 5' primer with a J-beta primer mix, a second PCR ran for roughly 6 to 12 cycles. TCRdb processed the 5' RACE reads anew with MiXCR; each CDR3 protein has one entry. This sample has roughly 790,000 distinct CDR3 sequences, with around 46% found just once. The specimen was blood. The receptors were gathered from a woman aged 55-70 years in good health.

The rearrangement joins TRBV7-8 to TRBJ2-7, with 9 nucleotides matching TRBD2. The CDR3 spans 16 residues. Per the germline V gene, CDR1 is SGHVS and CDR2 is FQNEAQ. The V and J ends lost 0 bases and 7 bases, in that order; junction bases with no gene match: 10. The CDR3: CASSLAFSGSYNEQYF. The DNA of the CDR3 is TGTGCCAGCAGCTTAGCGTTTAGCGGGAGTTACAATGAGCAGTACTTC.

As concerns this clonotype: One base away lies a much larger clone, so this may be a sequencing read error. The chain couples TRBV10-3 to TRBJ2-1, with D possibly matching TRBD1 (5 bases). CDR1 is ENHRY and CDR2 is SYGVKD in the germline V gene. This CDR3 contains 15 residues. Written as DNA, the CDR3 is TGTGCCATCAGTGAACCCATCGACAGCTACAGTGAGCAGTTCTTC. This translates into CAISEPIDSYSEQFF.

CDR3: CASSSGQGGTFHSPLHF. CDR3 nucleotide sequence: TGCGCCAGCAGCTCCGGACAGGGGGGTACCTTCCATTCACCCCTCCACTTT. J is TRBJ1-6 and V is TRBV5-1; 10 bases map to TRBD1. Germline trimming cut 3 bases from V and 8 bases from J; bases unmatched to any gene: 11. Germline values: CDR1 SGHRS, CDR2 YFSETQ. This CDR3 contains 17 residues. Filled out from reference TRBV5-1 and TRBJ1-6, the complete variable domain reads KAGVTQTPRYLIKTRGQQVTLSCSPISGHRSVSWYQQTPGQGLQFLFEYFSETQRNKGNFPGRFSGRQFSNSRSEMNVSTLELGDSALYLCASSSGQGGTFHSPLHFGNGTRLTVT.

The V call is TRBV5-1, the J call TRBJ1-2; 9 positions match TRBD1. There are 16 residues in the CDR3. J lost 7 bases, V lost 0 bases, and 10 bases had no gene match. Germline V gene sequence: CDR1 SGHRS, CDR2 YFSETQ. The CDR3 nucleotides read TGCGCCAGCAGCTTGGGATACTCTACAGGGGGCAGTGGCTACACCTTC. Amino acids: CASSLGYSTGGSGYTF.

The V gene is TRBV6-5, the J gene TRBJ2-1; D possibly matches TRBD1 or TRBD2 (5 bases each). The CDR3 extends over 16 amino acids. V was shortened by 7 bases and J by 4 bases, with 20 bases between the two germline ends. CDR1 and CDR2 from the germline V gene are MNHEY and SVGAGI. Here the CDR3 DNA reads TGTGCCAGCACTACAGGAGCTAGCAGGAATTACAATGAGCAGTTCTTC. This encodes CASTTGASRNYNEQFF.

The V and J genes are TRBV20-1 and TRBJ2-3, with 12 bases aligning to TRBD2. This CDR3 region has 13 residues. CDR1 DFQATT and CDR2 SNEGSKA come from the germline V gene (reference sequence). Trimming cost V 6 bases and J 7 bases; bases outside gene matches: 5. The CDR3 DNA follows: TGCAGTGCGCCTCTAGCGGGGGGGAATACGCAGTATTTT. This encodes CSAPLAGGNTQYF.

This clonotype occurred a few times. The V gene is TRBV29-1, the J gene TRBJ2-2; a possible D gene is TRBD2 (6 bases). V was trimmed by 6 bases and J by 7 bases, leaving 15 bases between them. This CDR3 is built from 13 residues. Germline CDR1 reads SQVTM; CDR2 reads ANQGSEA. Here the CDR3 reads CSVIYGGVGELFF. Written as DNA, the CDR3 is TGCAGCGTAATTTACGGGGGTGTCGGGGAGCTGTTTTTT.

This clonotype showed up many times. This chain joins TRBV10-3 and TRBJ2-5; 8 bases are a match to TRBD1. CDR3 size: 16 residues. Germline lookup yields CDR1 ENHRY and CDR2 SYGVKD. The V and J ends lost 4 bases and 3 bases, in that order; junction bases with no gene match: 10. CDR3 DNA: TGTGCCATCAGTGGGTCGGCCAGGGGGCCGGAAGAGACCCAGTACTTC. Residues: CAISGSARGPEETQYF.

This rearrangement joins TRBV20-1 to TRBJ2-1; 10 bases fit TRBD2. V gave up 0 bases and J gave up 7 bases; unmatched junction bases: 3. The CDR3 length is 14 residues. Germline-derived CDR1 and CDR2 are DFQATT and SNEGSKA (reference sequence). The CDR3 DNA follows: TGCAGTGCTAGAGACACTAGCGGGGTTAATGAGCAGTTCTTC. This sequence encodes CSARDTSGVNEQFF.

This clonotype has just a few counts. The chain recombines TRBV9 with TRBJ2-2; D gene ambiguous. The CDR3 extends over 14 amino acids. V was trimmed by 6 bases and J by 2 bases, leaving 11 bases between them. From germline, CDR1 is SGDLS and CDR2 YYNGEE. CDR3 residues: CASKEALNTGELFF. The DNA for the CDR3 is TGTGCCAGCAAGGAAGCCCTTAACACCGGGGAGCTGTTTTTT.

Details on this clonotype: A read error may explain this, as a much larger clone is one base away. The chain uses TRBV12-3 or TRBV12-4 and TRBJ1-2; TRBD1 agrees at 7 bases. This CDR3 is 14 amino acids long. V was pared by 5 bases and J by 6 bases, with 9 bases of the junction left unmatched. CDR3 loop: CASSPLDRKHGYTF. The CDR3, as DNA: TGTGCCAGCAGTCCCCTGGACAGGAAACATGGCTACACCTTC.

The chain carries TRBV12-3 or TRBV12-4 and TRBJ2-3; TRBD2 aligns across 13 bases. V shed 3 bases and J 1 base; nucleotides not matched to a gene: 7. The CDR3 contains 18 residues. The CDR3 sequence is CASSLLGLAGERTDTQYF. As DNA, the CDR3 is TGTGCCAGCAGTTTGTTAGGACTAGCGGGGGAGCGCACAGATACGCAGTATTTT.